Following are 5 T cell receptor beta chains from one sample sequenced in a study of T cell changes during pregnancy in multiple sclerosis. This table comes from immunoSEQ multiplex PCR, and its TCRdb copy is limited to in-frame clones, with some not included. The sample contains about 94,000 clones, around 94% of which appear only once. The specimen comprised peripheral blood, sampled in the third trimester of pregnancy. These receptors were obtained from a female donor with multiple sclerosis, enrolled in a pregnancy study.

V is TRBV6-5 and J is TRBJ2-1; tentatively, D is TRBD1 (6 bases). The germline gives CDR1 MNHEY, CDR2 SVGAGI. Deletions cut 3 bases from V and 0 bases from J, with 9 bases between. This CDR3 is 15 amino acids long. CDR3 nucleotide sequence: TGTGCCAGCAGTTATCAGGGGAGCTCCTACAATGAGCAGTTCTTC. As protein: CASSYQGSSYNEQFF.

V gene TRBV6-5 combines with J gene TRBJ1-1; weak D call: TRBD1 (5 bases). The V gene lost 10 bases and the J gene lost 5 bases, with 14 bases spanning the gap. Per the germline V gene, CDR1 is MNHEY and CDR2 is SVGAGI. There are 12 residues in the CDR3. CDR3 amino acids: CATAGGLTEAFF. CDR3 bases: TGTGCCACTGCGGGGGGGTTGACTGAAGCTTTCTTT.

This rearrangement joins TRBV19 to TRBJ1-2; D call uncertain. Germline values: CDR1 LNHDA, CDR2 SQIVND (reference sequence). This CDR3 is built from 13 residues. V was trimmed by 1 base and J by 3 bases, leaving 6 bases between them. Here the CDR3 DNA reads TGTGCCAGTAGTATAGCCACGGACTATGGCTACACCTTC. This encodes CASSIATDYGYTF. The entire variable domain, with the rest obtained from reference TRBV19 and TRBJ1-2, is as follows: DGGITQSPKYLFRKEGQNVTLSCEQNLNHDAMYWYRQDPGQGLRLIYYSQIVNDFQKGDIAEGYSVSREKKESFPLTVTSAQKNPTAFYLCASSIATDYGYTFGSGTRLTVV.

This chain uses TRBV4-2 with TRBJ2-2, with TRBD1 matching over 7 bases. V shed 3 bases, J shed 3 bases, and the junction held 7 bases outside the gene matches. CDR3 size: 16 residues. CDR1 and CDR2 (germline): LGHNA, YNFKEQ. DNA for the CDR3: TGTGCCAGCAGCCAGAGAACAGGGGTCGACACCGGGGAGCTGTTTTTT. Amino acid sequence: CASSQRTGVDTGELFF.

The chain employs TRBV19 and TRBJ2-7; D unclear. Germline CDR1 LNHDA, CDR2 SQIVND (reference sequence). The CDR3 spans 11 residues. Trimming pared 6 bases from V and 2 bases from J, leaving 5 bases between. CDR3: CASSGTYEQYF. CDR3 nucleotides: TGTGCCAGTAGCGGTACCTACGAGCAGTACTTC.